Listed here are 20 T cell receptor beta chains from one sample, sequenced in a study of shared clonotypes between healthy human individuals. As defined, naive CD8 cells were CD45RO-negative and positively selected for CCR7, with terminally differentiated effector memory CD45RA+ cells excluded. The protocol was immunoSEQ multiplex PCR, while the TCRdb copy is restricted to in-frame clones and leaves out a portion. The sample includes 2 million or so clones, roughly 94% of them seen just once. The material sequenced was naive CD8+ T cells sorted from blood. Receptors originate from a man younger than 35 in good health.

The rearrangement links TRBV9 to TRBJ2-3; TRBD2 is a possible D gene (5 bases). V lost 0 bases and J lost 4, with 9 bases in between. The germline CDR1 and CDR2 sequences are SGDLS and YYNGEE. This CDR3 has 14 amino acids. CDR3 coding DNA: TGTGCCAGCAGCGTAGCGGGGATGGCAGATACGCAGTATTTT. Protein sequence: CASSVAGMADTQYF.

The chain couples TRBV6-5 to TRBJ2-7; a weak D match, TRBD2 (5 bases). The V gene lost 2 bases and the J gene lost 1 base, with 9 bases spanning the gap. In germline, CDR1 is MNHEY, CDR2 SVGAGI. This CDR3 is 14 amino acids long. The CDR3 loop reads CASSYREMSYEQYF. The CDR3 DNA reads TGTGCCAGCAGTTACAGGGAGATGTCCTACGAGCAGTACTTC.

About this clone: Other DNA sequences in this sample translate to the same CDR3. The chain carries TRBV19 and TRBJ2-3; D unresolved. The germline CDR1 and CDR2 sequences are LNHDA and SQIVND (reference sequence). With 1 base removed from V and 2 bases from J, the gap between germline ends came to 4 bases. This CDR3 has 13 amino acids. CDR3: CASSIGLTDTQYF. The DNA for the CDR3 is TGTGCCAGTAGTATAGGCCTCACAGATACGCAGTATTTT.

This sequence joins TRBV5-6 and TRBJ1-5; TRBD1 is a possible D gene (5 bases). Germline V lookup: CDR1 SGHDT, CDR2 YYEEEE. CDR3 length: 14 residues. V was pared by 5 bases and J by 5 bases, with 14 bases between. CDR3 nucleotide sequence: TGTGCCAGCAGTCACAGACAGAGCTATCAGCCCCAGCATTTT. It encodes CASSHRQSYQPQHF. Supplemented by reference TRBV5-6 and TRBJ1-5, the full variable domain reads DAGVTQSPTHLIKTRGQQVTLRCSPKSGHDTVSWYQQALGQGPQFIFQYYEEEERQRGNFPDRFSGHQFPNYSSELNVNALLLGDSALYLCASSHRQSYQPQHFGDGTRLSIL.

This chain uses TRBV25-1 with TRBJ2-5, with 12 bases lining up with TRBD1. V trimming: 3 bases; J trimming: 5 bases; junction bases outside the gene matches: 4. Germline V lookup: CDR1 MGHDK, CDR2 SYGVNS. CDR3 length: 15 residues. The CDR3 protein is CASSDGTGGGETQYF. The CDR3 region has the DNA TGTGCCAGCAGTGATGGGACAGGGGGCGGGGAGACCCAGTACTTC.

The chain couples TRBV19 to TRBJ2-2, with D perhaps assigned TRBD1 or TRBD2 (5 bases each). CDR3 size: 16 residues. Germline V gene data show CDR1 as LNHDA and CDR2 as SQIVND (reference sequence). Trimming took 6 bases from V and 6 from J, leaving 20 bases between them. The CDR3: CASRLPGPISAGELFF. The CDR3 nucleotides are TGTGCCAGTAGACTCCCGGGACCCATATCAGCCGGGGAGCTGTTTTTT.

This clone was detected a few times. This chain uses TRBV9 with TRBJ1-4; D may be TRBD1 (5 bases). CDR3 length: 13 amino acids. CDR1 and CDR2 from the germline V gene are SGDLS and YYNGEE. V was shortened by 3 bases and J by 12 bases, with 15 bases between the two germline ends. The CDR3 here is CASSAPLGVELFF. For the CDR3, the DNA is TGTGCCAGCAGCGCTCCATTAGGGGTAGAACTGTTTTTT.

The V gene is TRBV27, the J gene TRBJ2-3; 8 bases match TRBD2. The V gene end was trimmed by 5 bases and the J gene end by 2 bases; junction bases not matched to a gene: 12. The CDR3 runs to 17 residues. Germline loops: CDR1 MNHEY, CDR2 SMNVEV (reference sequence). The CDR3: CASSGQGVAGITDTQYF. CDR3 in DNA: TGTGCCAGCAGTGGGCAGGGAGTAGCGGGGATCACAGATACGCAGTATTTT.

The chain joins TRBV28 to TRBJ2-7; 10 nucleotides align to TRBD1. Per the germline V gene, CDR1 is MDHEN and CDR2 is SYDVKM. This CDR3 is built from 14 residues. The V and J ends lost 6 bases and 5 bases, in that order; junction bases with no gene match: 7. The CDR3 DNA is TGTGCCAGCAGCCCGACCGGGACAGGGGACGAGCAGTACTTC. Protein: CASSPTGTGDEQYF.

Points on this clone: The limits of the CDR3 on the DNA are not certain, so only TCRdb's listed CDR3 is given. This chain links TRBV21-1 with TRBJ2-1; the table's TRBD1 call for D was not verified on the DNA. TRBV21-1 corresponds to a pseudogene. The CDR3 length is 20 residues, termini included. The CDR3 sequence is CGVFLCQQQSIPGGLDEQFF.

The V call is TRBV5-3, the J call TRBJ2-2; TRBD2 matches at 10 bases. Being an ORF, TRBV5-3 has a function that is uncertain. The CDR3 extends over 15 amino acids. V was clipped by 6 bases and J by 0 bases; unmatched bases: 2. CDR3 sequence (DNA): TGTGCCAGAAACGGACTAGCGGCGAACACCGGGGAGCTGTTTTTT. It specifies CARNGLAANTGELFF.

The CDR3 nucleotides read TGCGCCAGCAGCTTGGCCGGTGGGTGGTACACTGAAGCTTTCTTT. As protein: CASSLAGGWYTEAFF. This chain links TRBV5-1 with TRBJ1-1; D unresolved. CDR3 length equals 15 residues. CDR1 is SGHRS and CDR2 is YFSETQ in the germline V gene. The germline V and J ends were trimmed by 0 bases and 3 bases, with 12 bases remaining between them.

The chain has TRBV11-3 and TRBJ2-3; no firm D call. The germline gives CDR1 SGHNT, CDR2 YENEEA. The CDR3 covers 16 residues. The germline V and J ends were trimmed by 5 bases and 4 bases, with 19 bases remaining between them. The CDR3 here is CASSPLLTGAADTQYF. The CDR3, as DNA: TGTGCCAGCAGCCCCCTGTTAACGGGTGCGGCAGATACGCAGTATTTT.

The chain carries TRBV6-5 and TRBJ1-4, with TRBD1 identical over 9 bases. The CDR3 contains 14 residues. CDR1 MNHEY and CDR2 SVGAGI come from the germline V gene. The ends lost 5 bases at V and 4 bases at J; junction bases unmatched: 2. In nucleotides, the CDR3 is TGTGCCAGCAGTCGGACAGGGGTTAATGAAAAACTGTTTTTT. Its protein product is CASSRTGVNEKLFF.

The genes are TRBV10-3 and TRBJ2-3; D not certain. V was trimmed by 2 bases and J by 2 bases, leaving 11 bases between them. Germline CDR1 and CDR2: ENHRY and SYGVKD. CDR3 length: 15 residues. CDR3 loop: CAISEPYNTTDTQYF. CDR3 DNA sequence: TGTGCCATCAGTGAGCCTTATAACACCACAGATACGCAGTATTTT.

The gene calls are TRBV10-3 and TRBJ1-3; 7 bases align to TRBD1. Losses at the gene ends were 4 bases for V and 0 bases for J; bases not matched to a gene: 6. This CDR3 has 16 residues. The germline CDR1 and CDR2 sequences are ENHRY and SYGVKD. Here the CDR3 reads CAISGGQTNSGNTIYF. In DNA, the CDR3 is TGTGCCATCAGTGGGGGACAGACCAACTCTGGAAACACCATATATTTT.

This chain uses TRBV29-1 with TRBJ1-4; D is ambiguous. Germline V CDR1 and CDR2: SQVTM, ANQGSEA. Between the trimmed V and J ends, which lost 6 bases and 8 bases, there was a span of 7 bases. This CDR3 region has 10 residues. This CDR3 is CSVQGEKLFF. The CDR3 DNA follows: TGCAGCGTCCAAGGGGAAAAACTGTTTTTT.

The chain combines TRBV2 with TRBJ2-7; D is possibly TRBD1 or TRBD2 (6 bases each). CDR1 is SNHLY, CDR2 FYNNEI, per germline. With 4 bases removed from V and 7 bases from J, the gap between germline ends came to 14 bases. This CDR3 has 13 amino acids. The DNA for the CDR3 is TGTGCCAGCAGTGGACTGGGGGGCGCGGAGCAGTACTTC. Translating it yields CASSGLGGAEQYF.

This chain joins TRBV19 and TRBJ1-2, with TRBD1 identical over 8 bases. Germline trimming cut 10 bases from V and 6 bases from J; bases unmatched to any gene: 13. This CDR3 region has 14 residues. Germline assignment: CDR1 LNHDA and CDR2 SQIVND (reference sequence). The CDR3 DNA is TGTGCCATTCGGACAAAGGCAGGGGGCGATGGCTACACCTTC. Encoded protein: CAIRTKAGGDGYTF.

The CDR3 DNA is TGTGCCAGCAGGCAGCAAGAACCGGCTTACGAGCAGTACTTC. The encoded protein is CASRQQEPAYEQYF. The chain uses TRBV28 and TRBJ2-7; D uncertain. The V end lost 6 bases, the J end lost 4 bases, and 16 bases lay between the germline ends. The CDR3 is 14 amino acids. CDR1 and CDR2 (germline): MDHEN, SYDVKM.